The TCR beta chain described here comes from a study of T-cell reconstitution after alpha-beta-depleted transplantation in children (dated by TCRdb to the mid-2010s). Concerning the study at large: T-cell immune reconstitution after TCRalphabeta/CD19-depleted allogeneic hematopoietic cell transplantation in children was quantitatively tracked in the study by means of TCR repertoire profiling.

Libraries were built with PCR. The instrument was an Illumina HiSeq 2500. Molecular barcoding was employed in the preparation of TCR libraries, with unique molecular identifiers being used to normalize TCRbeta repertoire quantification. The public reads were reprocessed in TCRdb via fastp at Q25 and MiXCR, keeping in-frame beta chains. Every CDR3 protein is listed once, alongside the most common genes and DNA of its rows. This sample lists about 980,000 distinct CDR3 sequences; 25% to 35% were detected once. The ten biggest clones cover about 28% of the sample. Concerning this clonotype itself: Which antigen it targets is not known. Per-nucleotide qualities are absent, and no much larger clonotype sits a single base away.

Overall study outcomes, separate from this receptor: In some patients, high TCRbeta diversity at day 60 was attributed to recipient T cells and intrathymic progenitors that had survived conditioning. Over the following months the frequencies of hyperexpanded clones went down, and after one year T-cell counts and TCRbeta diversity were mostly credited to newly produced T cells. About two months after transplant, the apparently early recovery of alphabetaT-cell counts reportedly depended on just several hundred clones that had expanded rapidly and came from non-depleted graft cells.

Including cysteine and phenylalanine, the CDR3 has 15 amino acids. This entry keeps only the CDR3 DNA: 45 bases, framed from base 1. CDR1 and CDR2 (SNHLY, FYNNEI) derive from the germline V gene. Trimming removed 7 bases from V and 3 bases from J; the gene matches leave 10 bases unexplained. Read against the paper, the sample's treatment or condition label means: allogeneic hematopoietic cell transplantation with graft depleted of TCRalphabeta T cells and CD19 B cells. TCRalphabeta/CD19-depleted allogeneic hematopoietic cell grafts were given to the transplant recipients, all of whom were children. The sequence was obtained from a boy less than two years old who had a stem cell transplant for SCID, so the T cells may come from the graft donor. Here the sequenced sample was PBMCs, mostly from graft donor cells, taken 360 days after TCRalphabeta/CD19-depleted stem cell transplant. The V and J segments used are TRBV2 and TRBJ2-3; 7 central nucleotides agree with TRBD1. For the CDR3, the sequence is CASKLNRGVTDTQYF. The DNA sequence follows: TGTGCCAGCAAGTTAAACAGGGGTGTAACAGATACGCAGTATTTT. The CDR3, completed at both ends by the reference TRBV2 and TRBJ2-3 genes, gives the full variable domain EPEVTQTPSHQVTQMGQEVILRCVPISNHLYFYWYRQILGQKVEFLVSFYNNEISEKSEIFDDQFSVERPDGSNFTLKIRSTKLEDSAMYFCASKLNRGVTDTQYFGPGTRLTVL.